This record covers a single T cell receptor (beta chain). Only in-frame clones appear in the TCRdb table, and some are missing; sequencing was by immunoSEQ multiplex PCR. The sample records tens of thousands of clones, just over 85% being singletons. The entry originates in a study of blood T cell repertoires in COVID-19. Overall study context: From the United States, Italy and Spain came samples of acute and convalescent COVID-19.

CDR3 length: 18 residues. From germline, CDR1 is SGHRS and CDR2 YFSETQ. V shed 4 bases and J 4 bases; nucleotides not matched to a gene: 12. V usage is TRBV5-1 and J usage is TRBJ2-5; 14 nucleotides line up with TRBD2. This clonotype was obtained from a human donor in a cohort sampled during active COVID-19. Sequences were obtained from peripheral blood. The CDR3 nucleotides are TGCGCCAGCAGCATAGGGACTAGCGGGAGTACCGGCAGAGAGACCCAGTACTTC. Its protein is CASSIGTSGSTGRETQYF.